This passage covers 15 T cell receptor beta chains from one sample sequenced in a study of blood T cell repertoires in COVID-19. This table comes from immunoSEQ multiplex PCR, and its TCRdb copy is limited to in-frame clones, with some not included. The sample contains over 35,000 clones, 81% of which appear only once. Sequencing was carried out using peripheral blood. These TCRs come from a man aged 40-55 years with active or convalescent COVID-19.

J is TRBJ1-5 and V is TRBV7-2; weak D call: TRBD1 (6 bases). V lost 5 bases, J lost 0 bases, and 11 bases lay in between. The CDR3 consists of 15 residues. Germline V gene sequence: CDR1 SGHTA, CDR2 FQGNSA. The CDR3 spells CASSARTVSNQPQHF. As DNA, the CDR3 is TGTGCCAGCAGCGCCAGGACAGTTAGCAATCAGCCCCAGCATTTT.

The chain employs TRBV19 and TRBJ1-5; D gene ambiguous. Trimming cost V 2 bases and J 6 bases, with 8 bases left between them. CDR1 and CDR2 from the germline V gene are LNHDA and SQIVND (reference sequence). This CDR3 has 13 residues. Here the CDR3 reads CASSIIPGQPQHF. CDR3 DNA: TGTGCCAGTAGTATAATACCCGGTCAGCCCCAGCATTTT.

V and J are TRBV11-2 and TRBJ2-7, with TRBD1 as a possible D gene (5 bases). CDR1 and CDR2 (germline): SGHAT, FQNNGV. This CDR3 region has 15 residues. V was pared by 5 bases and J by 2 bases, with 16 bases between. This chain's CDR3 is CASSVQGSSTYEQYF. The CDR3 DNA reads as TGTGCCAGCAGCGTCCAGGGATCATCCACCTACGAGCAGTACTTC.

The J gene is TRBJ2-3, the V gene TRBV10-3; 7 bases align to TRBD2. This CDR3 is built from 16 residues. The germline gives CDR1 ENHRY, CDR2 SYGVKD. The trim removed 2 bases at V and 2 bases at J, leaving 7 bases unmatched. CDR3 sequence reads: CAISEGTGGPTDTQYF. DNA for the CDR3: TGTGCCATCAGTGAGGGAACGGGGGGACCCACAGATACGCAGTATTTT.

J is TRBJ1-5 and V is TRBV27; D is perhaps TRBD1 (5 bases). This CDR3 spans 15 amino acids. Germline V gene data show CDR1 as MNHEY and CDR2 as SMNVEV (reference sequence). The ends were cut back, 7 bases at V and 0 bases at J, with 13 bases in the middle. CDR3 loop: CASTSGGYSNQPQHF. The CDR3 nucleotides are TGTGCCAGCACCTCCGGGGGTTATAGCAATCAGCCCCAGCATTTT.

This clone appeared once. The V and J genes are TRBV7-3 and TRBJ2-1; D is unclear. V was clipped by 1 base and J by 2 bases, with 9 bases between them. In germline, CDR1 is SGHTA, CDR2 FQGTGA. The CDR3 loop spans 15 amino acids. CDR3 region: CASSLNGVPYNEQFF. The CDR3 nucleotides are TGTGCCAGCAGCTTAAACGGAGTTCCCTACAATGAGCAGTTCTTC. The full variable domain, in which reference TRBV7-3 and TRBJ2-1 provide the parts outside the CDR3, is GAGVSQTPSNKVTEKGKYVELRCDPISGHTALYWYRQSLGQGPEFLIYFQGTGAADDSGLPNDRFFAVRPEGSVSTLKIQRTERGDSAVYLCASSLNGVPYNEQFFGPGTRLTVL.

V gene TRBV19 combines with J gene TRBJ2-3; D might be TRBD2 (6 bases). V lost 6 bases and J lost 5, with 12 bases in between. CDR3 size: 13 residues. CDR1 is LNHDA, CDR2 SQIVND, per germline (reference sequence). For the CDR3, the DNA is TGTGCCAGTAGGCTGGGGGGAGGAGATACGCAGTATTTT. Its protein is CASRLGGGDTQYF.

The rearrangement links TRBV7-2 to TRBJ2-1, with TRBD1 identical over 8 bases. CDR3 size: 13 residues. Trimming removed 3 bases from V and 16 bases from J; junction bases left unmatched: 11. Germline CDR1 and CDR2: SGHTA and FQGNSA. The CDR3 coding sequence is TGTGCCAGCAGCTTGGCCCCGGGACAGGAACATTTCTTC. Protein sequence: CASSLAPGQEHFF.

This clone was counted between two and nine times. This rearrangement joins TRBV29-1 to TRBJ1-1; 7 bases map to TRBD1. The V and J ends lost 4 bases and 8 bases, in that order; junction bases with no gene match: 1. The germline V gene encodes CDR1 SQVTM and CDR2 ANQGSEA. The CDR3 totals 10 residues. The CDR3: CSVGDSEAFF. CDR3 DNA sequence: TGCAGCGTTGGGGACAGCGAAGCTTTCTTT.

The rearrangement uses TRBV28 and TRBJ1-6, with 8 bases lining up with TRBD1. V gave up 6 bases and J gave up 9 bases; unmatched junction bases: 10. Germline values: CDR1 MDHEN, CDR2 SYDVKM. The CDR3 runs to 15 residues. For the CDR3, the DNA is TGTGCCAGCAGATCCGACAGGGGACTAGCTTCACCCCTCCACTTT. This codes for CASRSDRGLASPLHF.

The rearrangement uses TRBV2 and TRBJ2-2; TRBD2 matches 7 bases. This CDR3 contains 15 residues. Germline CDR1 reads SNHLY; CDR2 reads FYNNEI. Losses at the gene ends were 5 bases for V and 2 bases for J; bases not matched to a gene: 5. The CDR3, as DNA: TGTGCCAGCAGTAAGAGCGGGATCAACACCGGGGAGCTGTTTTTT. It encodes CASSKSGINTGELFF.

The genes are TRBV3-1 (or the pseudogene TRBV3-2) and TRBJ2-3, with 13 bases matching TRBD2. CDR3 size: 16 residues. V lost 3 bases and J lost 3; bases outside the gene matches: 3. Germline CDR1 LGHDT, CDR2 YNNKEL (reference sequence). For the CDR3, the DNA is TGTGCCAGCAGCCAGGGACTAGCGGGGCTGACAGATACGCAGTATTTT. Its translation: CASSQGLAGLTDTQYF.

The chain couples TRBV20-1 to TRBJ1-5; a weak D match, TRBD1 (5 bases). V lost 3 bases, J lost 5 bases, and 14 bases lay in between. Germline values: CDR1 DFQATT, CDR2 SNEGSKA (reference sequence). The CDR3 runs 14 residues. In DNA, the CDR3 is TGCAGTGCTAGTAGGGGAGGGAATGATCAGCCCCAGCATTTT. Its protein product is CSASRGGNDQPQHF.

J is TRBJ2-1 and V is TRBV11-2, with D possibly being TRBD2 (5 bases). The ends were cut back, 4 bases at V and 8 bases at J, with 18 bases in the middle. The CDR3 is made up of 15 amino acids. In germline, CDR1 is SGHAT, CDR2 FQNNGV. The CDR3 nucleotides are TGTGCCAGCAGCTCTACCGGTGGGCGGGTCTATGAGCAGTTCTTC. Translating gives CASSSTGGRVYEQFF. The whole variable domain, filled in from reference TRBV11-2 and TRBJ2-1, reads EAGVAQSPRYKIIEKRQSVAFWCNPISGHATLYWYQQILGQGPKLLIQFQNNGVVDDSQLPKDRFSAERLKGVDSTLKIQPAKLEDSAVYLCASSSTGGRVYEQFFGPGTRLTVL.

The rearrangement joins TRBV19 to TRBJ1-1; maybe TRBD1 (5 bases). Trimming left V 9 bases short and J 5 bases short, with 16 bases between. There are 13 residues in the CDR3. In germline, CDR1 is LNHDA, CDR2 SQIVND (reference sequence). The CDR3 reads CASNQRGKTEAFF. As DNA, the CDR3 is TGTGCCAGCAATCAAAGGGGTAAAACTGAAGCTTTCTTT.